Below, 15 T cell receptor beta chains from the same sample are listed, as sequenced in a study of T cells in Graves' hyperthyroidism and ophthalmopathy. Researchers took RNA transcripts and amplified the TCR beta CDR3 regions from them. TCR CDR3 underwent first-round RT-PCR with the HTBI primer set. One entry per CDR3 protein results from TCRdb running MiXCR on the multiplex PCR reads. The sample contains about 680,000 distinct CDR3 sequences, under 45% of which appear only once. The specimen was blood. The receptors were gathered from a woman in her thirties or forties with Graves' hyperthyroidism.

This clonotype was seen ten or more times. The chain uses TRBV20-1 and TRBJ2-3, with D hard to call. V was clipped by 0 bases and J by 2 bases, with 9 bases between them. Germline V lookup: CDR1 DFQATT, CDR2 SNEGSKA (reference sequence). The CDR3 length is 14 residues. The CDR3 DNA follows: TGCAGTGCTAGAGACGCTGAGCACACAGATACGCAGTATTTT. Protein product: CSARDAEHTDTQYF.

Ten or more counts support this clonotype. The chain is built from TRBV7-9 and TRBJ1-2; D is ambiguous. The germline V gene encodes CDR1 SEHNR and CDR2 FQNEAQ (reference sequence). The CDR3 is 13 amino acids. The germline V and J ends were trimmed by 7 bases and 7 bases, with 16 bases remaining between them. The CDR3 sequence is CASTEQRMSGYTF. CDR3 DNA sequence: TGTGCCAGCACCGAACAGCGGATGAGTGGCTACACCTTC.

The chain links TRBV9 to TRBJ1-1; D is ambiguous. CDR3 length: 15 residues. Trimming shortened V by 4 bases and J by 4 bases, and 17 bases separated the two germline ends. Per germline, CDR1 SGDLS and CDR2 YYNGEE. The CDR3 region is CASSPGRGVGTEAFF. In DNA, the CDR3 is TGTGCCAGCAGCCCTGGGCGAGGAGTGGGCACTGAAGCTTTCTTT.

The genes are TRBV6-5 and TRBJ2-7, with D possibly being TRBD1 or TRBD2 (6 bases each). Per the germline V gene, CDR1 is MNHEY and CDR2 is SVGAGI. V gave up 4 bases and J gave up 6 bases, with 16 bases separating them. The CDR3 contains 14 residues. Here the CDR3 reads CASSWGVGGIEQYF. DNA for the CDR3: TGTGCCAGCAGTTGGGGGGTGGGGGGCATCGAGCAGTACTTC.

V usage is TRBV6-6 and J usage is TRBJ1-6, with TRBD1 identical over 8 bases. CDR3 length equals 17 residues. Germline V CDR1 and CDR2: MNHNY, SVGAGI (reference sequence). V shed 7 bases, J shed 7 bases, and the junction held 15 bases outside the gene matches. CDR3 region: CASKPPGQEILNSPLHF. The CDR3 nucleotides read TGTGCCAGCAAACCTCCGGGACAGGAGATACTAAATTCACCCCTCCACTTT.

A few counts support this clonotype. This chain connects TRBV11-2 to TRBJ1-4; 10 bases align to TRBD1. Germline CDR1 is SGHAT and CDR2 is FQNNGV. V lost 3 bases, J lost 6 bases, and 4 bases stayed unmatched. This CDR3 comprises 15 residues. The CDR3 spells CASSFSGQGYEKLFF. The CDR3 DNA reads TGTGCCAGCAGCTTCTCGGGACAGGGGTATGAAAAACTGTTTTTT.

This clonotype was seen at least ten times. This rearrangement joins TRBV10-3 to TRBJ2-2, with D perhaps given as TRBD1 or TRBD2 (5 bases each). V lost 3 bases, J lost 6 bases, and 17 bases lay in between. The germline V gene encodes CDR1 ENHRY and CDR2 SYGVKD. The CDR3 extends over 16 amino acids. CDR3 sequence reads: CAISDEGNPLAGELFF. The CDR3 DNA follows: TGTGCCATCAGTGACGAGGGGAACCCACTAGCCGGGGAGCTGTTTTTT.

This clonotype was seen a handful of times. This sequence joins TRBV29-1 and TRBJ1-1, with D maybe TRBD1 (5 bases). CDR3 length: 14 residues. Germline loops: CDR1 SQVTM, CDR2 ANQGSEA. The germline V and J ends were trimmed by 7 bases and 3 bases, with 18 bases remaining between them. The CDR3 loop is CSARYQGWDTEAFF. CDR3 coding DNA: TGCAGCGCTCGATACCAGGGTTGGGACACTGAAGCTTTCTTT.

A few counts support this clonotype. The chain recombines TRBV5-5 with TRBJ1-2; a weak D match, TRBD1 (5 bases). The germline CDR1 and CDR2 sequences are SGHKS and YYEKEE (reference sequence). The CDR3 totals 15 residues. Trimming took 4 bases from V and 0 from J, leaving 13 bases between them. CDR3 DNA sequence: TGTGCCAGCAGCCCCGGCGGGGGTACTAACTATGGCTACACCTTC. It codes for CASSPGGGTNYGYTF.

The chain joins TRBV15 to TRBJ1-1, with unresolved D. The V and J ends lost 6 bases and 3 bases respectively, with 20 bases between them. This CDR3 spans 16 amino acids. Looked up from germline, CDR1 is LNHNV and CDR2 is YYDKDF (reference sequence). The CDR3 DNA sequence: TGTGCCACCAGACCATCGACTAGCGGGAGGGACACTGAAGCTTTCTTT. Its protein product is CATRPSTSGRDTEAFF. Supplemented by reference TRBV15 and TRBJ1-1, the full variable domain reads DAMVIQNPRYQVTQFGKPVTLSCSQTLNHNVMYWYQQKSSQAPKLLFHYYDKDFNNEADTPDNFQSRRPNTSFCFLDIRSPGLGDTAMYLCATRPSTSGRDTEAFFGQGTRLTVV.

This clonotype was counted many times. The V gene is TRBV10-3, the J gene TRBJ1-1; TRBD1 matches 9 bases. The ends lost 8 bases at V and 4 bases at J; junction bases unmatched: 8. The CDR3 consists of 14 residues. Germline values: CDR1 ENHRY, CDR2 SYGVKD. CDR3 sequence reads: CAIGGTGTSTEAFF. CDR3 sequence (DNA): TGTGCCATCGGGGGGACAGGGACGAGCACTGAAGCTTTCTTT.

On this clonotype: With a much larger clone just one base away, this may be a read error. The rearrangement joins TRBV5-8 to TRBJ1-1; 10 positions match TRBD1. CDR3 length: 15 amino acids. Losses at the gene ends were 3 bases for V and 0 bases for J; bases not matched to a gene: 2. Germline lookup yields CDR1 SGHTS and CDR2 YDEGEE. This CDR3 is CASSSGTGVNTEAFF. DNA of the CDR3: TGTGCCAGCAGCTCGGGGACAGGGGTGAACACTGAAGCTTTCTTT.

This chain uses TRBV20-1 with TRBJ1-5; D is possibly TRBD1 (6 bases). Between the trimmed V and J ends, which lost 4 bases and 5 bases, there was a span of 24 bases. In germline, CDR1 is DFQATT, CDR2 SNEGSKA (reference sequence). The CDR3 is 17 residues long. CDR3 coding DNA: TGCAGTGCTAACCCCTACCCGGACAGCGAGTATCATCAGCCCCAGCATTTT. It is translated as CSANPYPDSEYHQPQHF.

Note on this clonotype: An end of the junction differs from the germline gene, which may be a read error. This chain connects TRBV6-1 to TRBJ2-7, with 7 bases lining up with TRBD1. Germline CDR1 is MNHNS and CDR2 is SASEGT. The CDR3 is made up of 10 amino acids. CDR3 sequence: CASTKGQWSF. The CDR3 DNA reads TGTGCCAGCACCAAGGGACAGTGGAGCTTC.

This sequence joins TRBV6-5 and TRBJ2-6, with 7 bases lining up with TRBD2. V gave up 4 bases and J gave up 0 bases; unmatched junction bases: 6. CDR3 length equals 17 residues. The germline V gene encodes CDR1 MNHEY and CDR2 SVGAGI. The CDR3 here is CASSSRLAYSGANVLTF. CDR3 in DNA: TGTGCCAGCAGTTCCCGACTAGCTTACTCTGGGGCCAACGTCCTGACTTTC.